These 28 T cell receptor beta chains originate from one sample sequenced in a study of blood T cell repertoires in COVID-19. Some clones are missing from TCRdb's copy, which holds only in-frame ones; the method was immunoSEQ multiplex PCR. The sample yields more than 100,000 clones, over 65% seen once. Sequencing was performed on peripheral blood. The origin of the receptors is a human donor with acute or convalescent COVID-19. The donor label of this sample is uncertain.

CDR3 sequence: CASSILQGQSEKLFF. As DNA, the CDR3 is TGTGCCAGTAGTATCCTACAGGGGCAATCTGAAAAACTGTTTTTT. V gene TRBV19 combines with J gene TRBJ1-4, with 7 bases aligning to TRBD1. V shed 3 bases and J 7 bases; nucleotides not matched to a gene: 8. This CDR3 comprises 15 residues. Looked up from germline, CDR1 is LNHDA and CDR2 is SQIVND (reference sequence). Full variable domain (missing parts from reference TRBV19 and TRBJ1-4): DGGITQSPKYLFRKEGQNVTLSCEQNLNHDAMYWYRQDPGQGLRLIYYSQIVNDFQKGDIAEGYSVSREKKESFPLTVTSAQKNPTAFYLCASSILQGQSEKLFFGSGTQLSVL.

This clone was recorded at least ten times. The CDR3 DNA sequence: TGTGCCACCAGTGAGGCTAGACCGGGGGAGCTGTTTTTT. Protein sequence: CATSEARPGELFF. This chain uses TRBV24-1 with TRBJ2-2; no definite D call. The CDR3 is 13 amino acids. Looked up from germline, CDR1 is KGHDR and CDR2 is SFDVKD. V shed 4 bases and J shed 8 bases, with 10 bases lying between them.

The rearrangement links TRBV19 to TRBJ2-2, with 8 bases fitting TRBD1. CDR1 LNHDA and CDR2 SQIVND come from the germline V gene (reference sequence). After removal of 3 bases from V and 4 bases from J, the junction contained 4 bases not matched to a gene. There are 15 residues in the CDR3. The CDR3 here is CASSMWDRFTGELFF. The DNA of the CDR3 is TGTGCCAGTAGTATGTGGGACAGGTTCACCGGGGAGCTGTTTTTT.

The chain joins TRBV15 to TRBJ1-5; D is possibly TRBD1 (6 bases). Between the trimmed V and J ends, which lost 2 bases and 2 bases, there was a span of 7 bases. The germline gives CDR1 LNHNV, CDR2 YYDKDF (reference sequence). This CDR3 has 14 residues. The CDR3 sequence: CATSRRTGNQPQHF. The CDR3 nucleotides read TGTGCCACCAGCAGACGGACAGGCAATCAGCCCCAGCATTTT.

The genes are TRBV24-1 and TRBJ2-5; 8 nucleotides match TRBD1. CDR1 KGHDR and CDR2 SFDVKD come from the germline V gene. V trimming: 3 bases; J trimming: 5 bases; junction bases outside the gene matches: 10. CDR3 size: 16 residues. CDR3 sequence reads: CATSDQGQGADETQYF. The CDR3 DNA is TGTGCCACCAGTGATCAGGGCCAGGGGGCGGACGAGACCCAGTACTTC.

This clone showed up just a few times. This chain joins TRBV12-3 or TRBV12-4 and TRBJ2-7; D unclear. V dropped 6 bases and J dropped 2 bases, with 8 bases sitting between them. The CDR3 length is 12 residues. The CDR3 is CASSFGPYEQYF. CDR3 in DNA: TGTGCCAGCAGCTTTGGCCCCTACGAGCAGTACTTC.

The gene calls are TRBV5-5 and TRBJ2-5, with 12 bases that match TRBD1. The CDR3 is 16 residues long. The junction had 8 bases not matched to a gene; V was cut back by 4 bases and J by 4 bases. The germline V gene encodes CDR1 SGHKS and CDR2 YYEKEE (reference sequence). In nucleotides, the CDR3 is TGTGCCAGCAGCCAACCGGGACAGGGGGCCAGAGAGACCCAGTACTTC. As protein: CASSQPGQGARETQYF.

This chain links TRBV28 with TRBJ1-4; no clear D. Trimming took 4 bases from V and 0 from J, leaving 27 bases between them. Looked up from germline, CDR1 is MDHEN and CDR2 is SYDVKM. The CDR3 runs to 21 residues. The CDR3 protein is CASSYPNSGILNLATNEKLFF. CDR3 bases: TGTGCCAGCAGTTACCCTAACAGCGGAATACTCAATCTCGCAACTAATGAAAAACTGTTTTTT.

This clone was detected only a few times. The rearrangement uses TRBV19 and TRBJ2-2; unclear D gene. Per germline, CDR1 LNHDA and CDR2 SQIVND (reference sequence). This CDR3 has 13 amino acids. Between the trimmed V and J ends, which lost 5 bases and 8 bases, there was a span of 12 bases. The chain's CDR3 is CASSSSPVGELFF. CDR3 DNA: TGTGCCAGTAGTTCCTCCCCTGTAGGGGAGCTGTTTTTT.

The chain uses TRBV15 and TRBJ1-3; 8 positions match TRBD1. The CDR3 extends over 17 amino acids. J was trimmed by 0 bases and V by 4 bases; bases with no gene match: 8. Germline CDR1 and CDR2: LNHNV and YYDKDF (reference sequence). Here the CDR3 reads CATSINQGAISGNTIYF. CDR3 coding DNA: TGTGCCACCAGCATAAATCAGGGGGCTATCTCTGGAAACACCATATATTTT.

In its sample, this clone was seen many times. The chain carries TRBV24-1 and TRBJ1-2; tentatively, D is TRBD1 (5 bases). Looked up from germline, CDR1 is KGHDR and CDR2 is SFDVKD. Trimming took off 5 bases at V and 4 bases at J, with 10 bases between the two ends. The CDR3 has 13 amino acids. The CDR3 here is CATSAGGTYGYTF. CDR3 nucleotides: TGTGCCACCAGTGCGGGGGGTACCTATGGCTACACCTTC.

The chain links TRBV24-1 to TRBJ2-1; 10 nucleotides line up with TRBD1. After removal of 2 bases from V and 5 bases from J, the junction contained 5 bases not matched to a gene. This CDR3 spans 16 amino acids. CDR1 is KGHDR, CDR2 SFDVKD, per germline. In DNA form, the CDR3 reads TGTGCCACCAGTGATTGGACCGGGACAGGGGACAATGAGCAGTTCTTC. Its protein is CATSDWTGTGDNEQFF.

The chain combines TRBV7-8 with TRBJ1-6; 8 nucleotides match TRBD1. The trim removed 4 bases at V and 7 bases at J, leaving 6 bases unmatched. Germline CDR1 and CDR2: SGHVS and FQNEAQ. The CDR3 loop spans 15 amino acids. The CDR3 loop is CASSSGTGLNSPLHF. DNA for the CDR3: TGTGCCAGCAGCTCCGGGACAGGACTAAATTCACCCCTCCACTTT.

The chain employs TRBV14 and TRBJ1-1; unclear D gene. The V gene lost 1 base and the J gene lost 5 bases, with 8 bases spanning the gap. The germline gives CDR1 SGHDN, CDR2 FVKESK. The CDR3 has 13 amino acids. The CDR3 coding sequence is TGTGCCAGCAGCCAAGTTGCGGGGACTGAAGCTTTCTTT. It yields the protein CASSQVAGTEAFF.

The CDR3 loop reads CASSLGYDLALHF. DNA for the CDR3: TGTGCCAGCAGTCTTGGTTATGACTTAGCCCTCCACTTT. The V and J genes are TRBV12-3 or TRBV12-4 and TRBJ1-6; the D is unclear. The CDR3 sequence is 13 residues long. V was shortened by 5 bases and J by 14 bases, with 16 bases between the two germline ends.

This chain connects TRBV13 to TRBJ2-3; 9 bases line up with TRBD2. The V gene end was trimmed by 7 bases and the J gene end by 4 bases; junction bases not matched to a gene: 6. Germline lookup yields CDR1 PRHDT and CDR2 FYEKMQ (reference sequence). The CDR3 has 14 amino acids. The CDR3 DNA sequence: TGTGCCAGCAACGCGGGGGGGCGGGCAGATACGCAGTATTTT. This translates into CASNAGGRADTQYF. The full variable domain, in which reference TRBV13 and TRBJ2-3 provide the parts outside the CDR3, is AAGVIQSPRHLIKEKRETATLKCYPIPRHDTVYWYQQGPGQDPQFLISFYEKMQSDKGSIPDRFSAQQFSDYHSELNMSSLELGDSALYFCASNAGGRADTQYFGPGTRLTVL.

This rearrangement joins TRBV9 to TRBJ1-5; D gene uncertain. V was pared by 5 bases and J by 6 bases, with 15 bases between. Looked up from germline, CDR1 is SGDLS and CDR2 is YYNGEE. This CDR3 has 14 amino acids. CDR3 in DNA: TGTGCCAGCAGTGAGAGCGGCGGAGGTCAGCCCCAGCATTTT. This translates into CASSESGGGQPQHF.

This clone was counted between two and nine times. The chain links TRBV4-1 to TRBJ1-4; 8 nucleotides align to TRBD1. This CDR3 contains 15 residues. Germline assignment: CDR1 MGHRA and CDR2 YSYEKL. The junction had 8 bases not matched to a gene; V was cut back by 3 bases and J by 8 bases. The CDR3 reads CASSQGLQGGEKLFF. CDR3 sequence (DNA): TGCGCCAGCAGCCAGGGTCTACAGGGGGGCGAAAAACTGTTTTTT.

The CDR3 here is CASSPGPTGSGELFF. The CDR3 nucleotides read TGTGCCAGCAGTCCTGGGCCGACAGGGAGCGGGGAGCTGTTTTTT. The chain joins TRBV5-6 to TRBJ2-2, with TRBD1 matching over 7 bases. J was trimmed by 7 bases and V by 5 bases; bases with no gene match: 11. The CDR3 extends over 15 amino acids. Germline V gene sequence: CDR1 SGHDT, CDR2 YYEEEE.

This sequence joins TRBV6-5 and TRBJ1-1; 7 positions match TRBD1. The V segment lost 5 bases and the J segment 4 bases; nucleotides outside the gene matches: 7. This CDR3 has 14 amino acids. The germline CDR1 and CDR2 sequences are MNHEY and SVGAGI. The CDR3 spells CASSTEGGITEAFF. The CDR3, as DNA: TGTGCCAGCAGTACTGAAGGGGGCATCACTGAAGCTTTCTTT.

The V gene is TRBV3-1 (or the pseudogene TRBV3-2), the J gene TRBJ2-3; TRBD1 agrees at 8 bases. The V gene's germline CDR1 is LGHDT and CDR2 YNNKEL (reference sequence). Unmatched junction bases numbered 7, after V lost 4 bases and J lost 1 base. The length of the CDR3 is 16 residues. CDR3 in DNA: TGTGCCAGCAGCCTTTTACCGGGACAGGGCACAGATACGCAGTATTTT. It specifies CASSLLPGQGTDTQYF.

The chain carries TRBV19 and TRBJ2-1; tentative D call: TRBD2 (5 bases). In germline, CDR1 is LNHDA, CDR2 SQIVND (reference sequence). The CDR3 loop spans 12 amino acids. The ends were cut back, 6 bases at V and 4 bases at J, with 7 bases in the middle. The CDR3 coding sequence is TGTGCCAGTAGCGGGAAATACAATGAGCAGTTCTTC. Protein: CASSGKYNEQFF.

On this clone: Compared with germline, one end of the junction differs, possibly owing to a read error. Other nucleotide sequences in the sample specify the same CDR3. The rearrangement joins TRBV2 to TRBJ1-2; tentative D call: TRBD1 (6 bases). Germline V gives CDR1 SNHLY, CDR2 FYNNEI. The CDR3 is made up of 13 amino acids. The CDR3 here is CASSESRGYGYTF. CDR3 nucleotide sequence: TGTGCCAGCAGTGAGTCCAGGGGTTATGGTTACACCTTC.

This clone was picked up a small number of times. This chain links TRBV7-9 with TRBJ1-1; the D is unclear. The length of the CDR3 is 15 residues. Per the germline V gene, CDR1 is SEHNR and CDR2 is FQNEAQ (reference sequence). V gave up 3 bases and J gave up 2 bases, with 13 bases separating them. For the CDR3, the DNA is TGTGCCAGCAGCTTCTCCACAGTTATAAACACTGAAGCTTTCTTT. This gives the protein CASSFSTVINTEAFF.

The chain carries TRBV27 and TRBJ2-2; D remains unclear. Germline lookup yields CDR1 MNHEY and CDR2 SMNVEV (reference sequence). V lost 4 bases and J lost 7, with 7 bases in between. The CDR3 contains 12 residues. This CDR3 reads CASSSRLGELFF. Here the CDR3 DNA reads TGTGCCAGCAGTTCGCGTCTCGGGGAGCTGTTTTTT.

The chain uses TRBV29-1 and TRBJ2-1; TRBD1 matches at 7 bases. CDR3 length equals 15 residues. Per the germline V gene, CDR1 is SQVTM and CDR2 is ANQGSEA. The V gene end was trimmed by 0 bases and the J gene end by 6 bases; junction bases not matched to a gene: 8. CDR3 sequence: CSVEEPRGTANEQFF. CDR3 DNA: TGCAGCGTTGAAGAGCCTAGGGGGACAGCCAATGAGCAGTTCTTC.

In its sample, this clone was seen a few times. This sequence joins TRBV6-6 and TRBJ2-1, with 8 bases that match TRBD1. The CDR3 runs 16 residues. J gave up 3 bases and V 6 bases, and 10 bases lay outside the gene matches. Germline assignment: CDR1 MNHNY and CDR2 SVGAGI (reference sequence). CDR3 nucleotides: TGTGCCAGCAGCCATGAGGACAGGGTTGTCTACAATGAGCAGTTCTTC. Its protein is CASSHEDRVVYNEQFF.

This sequence joins TRBV12-3 or TRBV12-4 and TRBJ2-1; D call uncertain. This CDR3 spans 13 amino acids. V was trimmed by 5 bases and J by 6 bases, leaving 11 bases between them. CDR3 DNA sequence: TGTGCCAGCAGTGCCCTCTGGGCCAATGAGCAGTTCTTC. Its translation is CASSALWANEQFF.